Sequencing of this TCR beta chain was carried out in a study of blood T cell repertoires in COVID-19. Only in-frame clones appear in the TCRdb table, and some are missing; sequencing was by immunoSEQ multiplex PCR. There are around 160,000 clones in the sample; roughly nine tenths occur only once, and 18% lies in the top ten. This clonotype was sampled from a man between 60 and 75 years old with active or convalescent COVID-19. The sequenced material came from peripheral blood.

In DNA form, the CDR3 reads TGTGCCAGCAGTTTGTCTGGCAGGACAACTTACTCTGGAAACACCATATATTTT. Encoded protein: CASSLSGRTTYSGNTIYF. The chain recombines TRBV27 with TRBJ1-3; the D gene is possibly TRBD1 (5 bases). Germline-derived CDR1 and CDR2 are MNHEY and SMNVEV (reference sequence). Trimming stripped 3 bases from V and 0 bases from J, with 18 bases between. CDR3 length: 18 amino acids.